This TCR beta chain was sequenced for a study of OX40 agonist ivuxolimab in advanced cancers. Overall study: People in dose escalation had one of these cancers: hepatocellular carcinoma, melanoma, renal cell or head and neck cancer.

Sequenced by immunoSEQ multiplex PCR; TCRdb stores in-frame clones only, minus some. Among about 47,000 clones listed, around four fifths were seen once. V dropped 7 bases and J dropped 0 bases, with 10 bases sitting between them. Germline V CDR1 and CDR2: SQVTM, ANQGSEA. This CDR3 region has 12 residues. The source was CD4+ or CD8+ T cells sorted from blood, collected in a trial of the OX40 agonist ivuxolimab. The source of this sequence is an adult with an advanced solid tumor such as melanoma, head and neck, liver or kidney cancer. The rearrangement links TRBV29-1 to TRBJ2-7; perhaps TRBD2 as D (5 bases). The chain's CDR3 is CSARGSSYEQYF. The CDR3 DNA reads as TGCAGCGCCCGGGGAAGCTCCTACGAGCAGTACTTC.